Presented here are 13 T cell receptor beta chains from one specimen sequenced in a study of type 1 regulatory T cells. In TCRdb, the reads were re-called with MiXCR into one record per CDR3 protein. This table holds about 68,000 distinct CDR3 sequences, about three fifths found once. No antigen has been identified for these receptors. Material: cultured T cells, either the whole culture or a sorted T cell fraction (not recorded which). The sample's subset: Tr1-enriched cell product generated in vitro against host alloantigens. The receptors derive from a human donor in good health.

The chain has TRBV6-6 and TRBJ2-7; D is possibly TRBD2 (5 bases). V was trimmed by 0 bases and J by 3 bases, leaving 12 bases between them. The CDR3 runs 15 residues. CDR1 is MNHNY, CDR2 SVGAGI, per germline (reference sequence). Here the CDR3 DNA reads TGTGCCAGCAGTTACTCCGCATCTGGAGGCTACGAGCAGTACTTC. Translating it yields CASSYSASGGYEQYF.

This chain uses TRBV28 with TRBJ1-2, with unresolved D. This CDR3 comprises 13 residues. The V end was cut by 4 bases, the J end by 4 bases, with 10 bases between. Germline CDR1 reads MDHEN; CDR2 reads SYDVKM. The CDR3 loop is CASSSVEPYGYTF. The CDR3 coding sequence is TGTGCCAGCAGTTCGGTTGAGCCCTATGGCTACACCTTC.

This chain uses TRBV5-1 with TRBJ2-1; 7 bases align to TRBD2. The germline CDR1 and CDR2 sequences are SGHRS and YFSETQ. V was clipped by 0 bases and J by 5 bases; unmatched bases: 2. The CDR3 sequence is 14 residues long. The CDR3 coding sequence is TGCGCCAGCAGCTTGGAGCGGGGAAACAATGAGCAGTTCTTC. The encoded protein is CASSLERGNNEQFF.

The genes are TRBV11-2 and TRBJ2-1; 7 bases fit TRBD2. Per germline, CDR1 SGHAT and CDR2 FQNNGV. After removal of 4 bases from V and 6 bases from J, the junction contained 9 bases not matched to a gene. This CDR3 comprises 15 residues. DNA of the CDR3: TGTGCCAGCAGCTACCGGTTAGCGGGTCCCAATGAGCAGTTCTTC. As protein: CASSYRLAGPNEQFF.

This clonotype turned up a few times. The chain combines TRBV18 with TRBJ2-5; tentatively, D is TRBD1 (5 bases). The CDR3 is made up of 16 amino acids. The V gene lost 0 bases and the J gene lost 3 bases, with 14 bases spanning the gap. Germline-derived CDR1 and CDR2 are KGHSH and LQKENI. The CDR3 region is CASSPPGLWGKETQYF. DNA for the CDR3: TGTGCCAGCTCACCACCGGGTTTGTGGGGCAAAGAGACCCAGTACTTC.

V usage is TRBV24-1 and J usage is TRBJ2-5; D is unresolved. The CDR3 is made up of 13 amino acids. Looked up from germline, CDR1 is KGHDR and CDR2 is SFDVKD. Between the trimmed V and J ends, which lost 12 bases and 2 bases, there was a span of 15 bases. CDR3 bases: TGTGCCGCCAATAAGGCAGATCAAGAGACCCAGTACTTC. Translation gives CAANKADQETQYF.

This chain connects TRBV6-1 to TRBJ2-1, with 12 bases aligning to TRBD2. The CDR3 sequence is 16 residues long. The junction had 10 bases not matched to a gene; V was cut back by 6 bases and J by 7 bases. CDR1 and CDR2 (germline): MNHNS, SASEGT. The CDR3 loop is CASSLEGTSGRNEQFF. In DNA form, the CDR3 reads TGTGCCAGCAGCCTCGAGGGGACTAGCGGGCGAAATGAGCAGTTCTTC.

This chain's CDR3 is CASSQAGDRNQPQHF. The DNA for the CDR3 is TGCGCCAGCAGCCAAGCGGGGGACAGGAATCAGCCCCAGCATTTT. The chain uses TRBV4-3 and TRBJ1-5; TRBD1 matches 8 bases. This CDR3 region has 15 residues. Germline-derived CDR1 and CDR2 are LGHNA and YSLEER. Losses at the gene ends were 1 base for V and 4 bases for J; bases not matched to a gene: 3.

This sequence joins TRBV7-9 and TRBJ2-3; TRBD2 matches 8 bases. After removal of 6 bases from V and 4 bases from J, the junction contained 3 bases not matched to a gene. Germline V gene lookup returns CDR1 SEHNR and CDR2 FQNEAQ (reference sequence). CDR3 size: 13 residues. The CDR3 DNA sequence: TGTGCCAGCAGTAGTAGCGGGGCAGATACGCAGTATTTT. The encoded protein is CASSSSGADTQYF.

This clonotype was found once. The chain is built from TRBV4-3 and TRBJ1-1; D might be TRBD1 (6 bases). The CDR3 covers 14 residues. Trimming cost V 1 base and J 1 base, with 7 bases left between them. CDR1 LGHNA and CDR2 YSLEER come from the germline V gene. The DNA for the CDR3 is TGCGCCAGCAGCCAAGCACAGGGGAACACTGAAGCTTTCTTT. Its translation: CASSQAQGNTEAFF.

In its sample, this clonotype was seen a few times. The chain couples TRBV5-1 to TRBJ2-2; D unresolved. Germline V gene sequence: CDR1 SGHRS, CDR2 YFSETQ. V was cut by 7 bases and J by 0 bases, with 13 bases left in between. The CDR3 spans 15 residues. The CDR3 is CASGPDHPNTGELFF. CDR3 nucleotide sequence: TGCGCCAGCGGGCCGGACCATCCGAACACCGGGGAGCTGTTTTTT.

The chain joins TRBV7-8 to TRBJ2-1, with 8 bases aligning to TRBD1. J was trimmed by 6 bases and V by 5 bases; bases with no gene match: 6. The germline V gene has CDR1 SGHVS and CDR2 FQNEAQ. There are 14 residues in the CDR3. Here the CDR3 reads CASSARDRRNEQFF. In DNA, the CDR3 is TGTGCCAGCAGCGCCCGGGACAGGCGCAATGAGCAGTTCTTC.

The chain is built from TRBV7-8 and TRBJ1-3; D is unresolved. V gave up 5 bases and J gave up 0 bases, with 14 bases separating them. Germline-derived CDR1 and CDR2 are SGHVS and FQNEAQ. This CDR3 spans 16 amino acids. The CDR3 loop is CASSPSVASSGNTIYF. As DNA, the CDR3 is TGTGCCAGCAGCCCTAGCGTCGCGAGCTCTGGAAACACCATATATTTT.